A selection of T cell receptor beta chains follows, all from one sample in a study of T cells in Graves' hyperthyroidism and ophthalmopathy. TCRdb re-derived calls from the multiplex PCR reads in MiXCR, one entry per CDR3 protein. The sample carries 750,000 to 900,000 distinct CDR3 sequences, around 39% recorded once. The specimen sequenced was blood. These receptor sequences come from a man between 18 and 29 years old with Graves' hyperthyroidism. The CDR3 runs from the conserved cysteine through the conserved F or W. D genes are given only for firm matches. The size entry is marked missing in some rows and otherwise reads once, few, many or a size class.

few . TRBJ2-7 TRBV4-3 CASSQDEGTAYEQYF TGCGCCAGCAGCCAAGACGAAGGGACCGCCTACGAGCAGTACTTC
. . TRBJ1-2 TRBV9 CASSSPVAVRANYGYTF TGTGCCAGCAGCTCTCCTGTCGCGGTGAGAGCTAACTATGGCTACACCTTC
. TRBD1 TRBJ1-6 TRBV7-6 CASSPGGINSPLHF TGTGCCAGCAGCCCAGGGGGAATTAATTCACCCCTCCACTTT
. TRBD2 TRBJ2-7 TRBV7-3 CASSQGVAGDPSYEQYF TGTGCCAGCAGCCAGGGGGTAGCGGGAGACCCCTCCTACGAGCAGTACTTC
few . TRBJ1-2 TRBV19 CASSIIGSGTPRESYTF TGTGCCAGTAGTATAATCGGGAGTGGGACTCCACGAGAGAGCTACACCTTC
many . TRBJ2-7 TRBV10-3 CATLPGGAKGEQYF TGTGCCACCCTCCCAGGGGGGGCGAAGGGCGAGCAGTACTTC
. TRBD2 TRBJ2-3 TRBV25-1 CASSSPGLAGESQYF TGCGCCAGCAGCTCACCGGGACTAGCGGGGGAATCGCAGTATTTT
. . TRBJ2-7 TRBV2 CAGGTYSYEQYF TGTGCCGGGGGGACCTACTCCTACGAGCAGTACTTC
. TRBD1 TRBJ1-5 TRBV10-3 CAISETGDQPQHF TGTGCCATCAGTGAGACAGGGGATCAGCCCCAGCATTTT
. . TRBJ2-7 TRBV20-1 CSARDQGRSLEQYF TGCAGTGCTAGAGATCAGGGACGGTCTTTAGAGCAGTACTTC
. . TRBJ1-3 TRBV2 CASSSGHGVDTIYF TGTGCCAGCAGCTCGGGACACGGGGTGGACACCATATATTTT
. . TRBJ1-1 TRBV19 CASSPDSPTEAFF TGTGCCAGTAGTCCCGACAGTCCCACTGAAGCTTTCTTT
. . TRBJ1-1 TRBV6-6 CASRSAPGWDTEAFF TGTGCCAGCAGGAGCGCCCCCGGTTGGGACACTGAAGCTTTCTTT
. . TRBJ2-3 TRBV2 CASSDRGTDTQYF TGTGCCAGCAGTGACAGGGGCACAGATACGCAGTATTTT
few TRBD2 TRBJ2-5 TRBV6-2/TRBV6-3 CASSSSGSEETQYF TGTGCCAGCAGTTCTAGCGGGTCGGAAGAGACCCAGTACTTC
. . TRBJ1-2 TRBV7-9 CASSPGPGTKDGYTF TGTGCCAGCAGCCCGGGGCCCGGGACGAAGGATGGCTACACCTTC
few . TRBJ1-5 TRBV12-3/TRBV12-4 CASSPQGANQSQHF TGTGCCAGCAGTCCCCAGGGAGCCAATCAGTCCCAGCATTTT
many . TRBJ2-5 TRBV2 CASRARGVRETQYF TGTGCCAGCAGAGCCAGGGGAGTTAGGGAGACCCAGTACTTC
. . TRBJ1-1 TRBV7-4 CASSPYTGPNTEAFF TGTGCCAGCAGCCCTTATACAGGGCCGAACACTGAAGCTTTCTTT
. . TRBJ1-4 TRBV10-3 CAISGGTTNEKLFF TGTGCCATCAGTGGAGGGACAACTAATGAAAAACTGTTTTTT
many . TRBJ2-5 TRBV13 CASSLTGLETQYF TGTGCCAGCAGCTTAACAGGGTTAGAGACCCAGTACTTC
many . TRBJ2-2 TRBV29-1 CSVETGNTGELFF TGCAGCGTTGAGACAGGGAACACCGGGGAGCTGTTTTTT
few . TRBJ1-3 TRBV19 CASVAPGSGNTIYF TGTGCCAGCGTCGCCCCCGGGTCTGGAAACACCATATATTTT
. TRBD1 TRBJ1-1 TRBV5-1 CASSSTGFTEAFF TGCGCCAGCAGCTCGACAGGGTTCACTGAAGCTTTCTTT
. TRBD2 TRBJ2-5 TRBV7-9 CASSATLAGRETQYF TGTGCCAGCAGCGCTACACTAGCGGGGAGGGAGACCCAGTACTTC
. . TRBJ1-1 TRBV20-1 CSARIGVVNTEAFF TGCAGTGCTAGAATAGGGGTGGTGAACACTGAAGCTTTCTTT
few . TRBJ1-4 TRBV7-2 CASSQDGSGFSEKLFF TGCGCCAGCAGCCAAGATGGGTCGGGGTTCAGTGAAAAACTGTTTTTT
many . TRBJ1-5 TRBV6-6 CASRATGSNQPQHF TGTGCCAGCAGGGCCACAGGGAGCAATCAGCCCCAGCATTTT
. . TRBJ2-3 TRBV29-1 CSALDVMGADTQYF TGCAGCGCCCTTGATGTCATGGGCGCAGATACGCAGTATTTT
. TRBD1 TRBJ1-6 TRBV5-1 CASRGDTGQLHF TGCGCCAGCAGGGGCGACACGGGACAGCTCCACTTT
many . TRBJ2-7 TRBV25-1 CASSEYYSGTASYEQYF TGTGCCAGCAGTGAATATTACTCCGGGACTGCATCCTACGAGCAGTACTTC
. TRBD1 TRBJ1-1 TRBV9 CASSPGQGGRTEAFF TGTGCCAGCAGTCCGGGACAGGGAGGGAGGACTGAAGCTTTCTTT
. . TRBJ2-2 TRBV5-1 CASSQDGLTGELFF TGCGCCAGCAGCCAAGATGGCCTTACCGGGGAGCTGTTTTTT
. . TRBJ1-1 TRBV12-3/TRBV12-4 CASNLRTLNTEAFF TGTGCCAGCAACCTGAGGACACTGAACACTGAAGCTTTCTTT
many . TRBJ1-1 TRBV5-1 CASSSAGDTEAFF TGTGCCAGCAGTTCGGCGGGGGACACTGAAGCTTTCTTT
. TRBD2 TRBJ2-7 TRBV20-1 CSARGPKREEVWEQYF TGCAGTGCTAGAGGTCCGAAGCGGGAGGAGGTTTGGGAGCAGTACTTC
. . TRBJ2-7 TRBV25-1 CASREAAGEQYF TGTGCCAGCAGGGAGGCAGCCGGCGAGCAGTACTTC
many TRBD1 TRBJ2-7 TRBV2 CARRDSRYEQYF TGTGCCAGGAGGGACAGCCGCTACGAGCAGTACTTC
. . TRBJ1-1 TRBV29-1 CSVGDGEDTEAFF TGCAGCGTAGGGGACGGTGAGGACACTGAAGCTTTCTTT
. . TRBJ1-3 TRBV25-1 CASKWSGAGDTIYF TGTGCCAGCAAATGGTCAGGGGCTGGGGACACCATATATTTT
. . TRBJ2-7 TRBV12-3/TRBV12-4 CASSWEVFYEQYF TGTGCCAGCAGTTGGGAGGTATTCTACGAGCAGTACTTC
. . TRBJ1-4 TRBV7-9 CASSALHEKLFF TGTGCCAGCAGTGCCCTTCATGAAAAACTGTTTTTT
. TRBD2 TRBJ2-7 TRBV7-9 CASSHLPAGGYYEQYF TGCGCCAGCAGCCATTTACCCGCGGGGGGCTACTACGAGCAGTACTTC
. TRBD1 TRBJ1-5 TRBV6-2/TRBV6-3 CASSQGQSQHF TGTGCCAGCAGTCAGGGACAGTCCCAGCATTTT
. TRBD2 TRBJ2-7 TRBV4-3 CASSQDLSGRSYEQYF TGCGCCAGCAGCCAAGATTTAAGCGGGAGATCCTACGAGCAGTACTTC